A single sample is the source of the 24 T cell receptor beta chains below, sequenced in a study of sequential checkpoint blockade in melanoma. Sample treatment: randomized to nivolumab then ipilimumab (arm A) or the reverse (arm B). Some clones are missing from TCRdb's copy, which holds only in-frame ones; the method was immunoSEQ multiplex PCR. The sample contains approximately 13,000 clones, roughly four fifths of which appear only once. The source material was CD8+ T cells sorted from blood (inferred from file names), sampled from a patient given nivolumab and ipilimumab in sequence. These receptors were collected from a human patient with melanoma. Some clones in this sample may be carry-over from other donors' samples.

The CDR3 sequence: CASSSTVYEQYF. The CDR3 DNA sequence: TGTGCCAGCAGTTCGACAGTTTACGAGCAGTACTTC. The J gene is TRBJ2-7, the V gene TRBV27; a possible D gene is TRBD1 (5 bases). CDR1 MNHEY and CDR2 SMNVEV come from the germline V gene (reference sequence). The CDR3 spans 12 residues. Trimming cost V 4 bases and J 4 bases, with 8 bases left between them.

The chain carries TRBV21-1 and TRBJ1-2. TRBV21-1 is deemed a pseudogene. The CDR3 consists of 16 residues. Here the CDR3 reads CASSKGEGVPNYGYTF. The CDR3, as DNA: TGTGCCAGCAGCAAAGGGGAGGGGGTCCCTAACTATGGCTACACCTTC.

In nucleotides, the CDR3 is TGTGCCAGCAGCCCCGGGACAGGGGCAGGTAACGAGCAGTACTTC. Translating it yields CASSPGTGAGNEQYF. The rearrangement joins TRBV5-8 to TRBJ2-7; 10 bases line up with TRBD1. Germline V gene sequence: CDR1 SGHTS, CDR2 YDEGEE. With V trimmed by 4 bases and J by 5 bases, 9 bases remained unmatched. The CDR3 covers 15 residues.

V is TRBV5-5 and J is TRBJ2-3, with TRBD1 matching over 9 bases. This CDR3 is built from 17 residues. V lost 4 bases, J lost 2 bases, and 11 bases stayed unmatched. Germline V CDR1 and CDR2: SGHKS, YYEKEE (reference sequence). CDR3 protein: CASSLSNRDRVTDTQYF. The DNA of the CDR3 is TGTGCCAGCAGCCTCTCTAACCGGGACAGGGTCACAGATACGCAGTATTTT.

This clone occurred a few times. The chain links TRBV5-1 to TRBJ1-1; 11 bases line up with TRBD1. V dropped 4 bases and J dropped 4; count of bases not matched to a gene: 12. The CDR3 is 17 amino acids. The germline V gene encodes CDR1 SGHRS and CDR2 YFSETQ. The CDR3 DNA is TGCGCCAGCAGCCAGACTCGGACAGGGGGCGCCGGCACTGAAGCTTTCTTT. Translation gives CASSQTRTGGAGTEAFF.

CDR3 sequence (DNA): TGTGCCAGCAGCGCGACAGGGGGCGGTAATGAAAAACTGTTTTTT. Its translation is CASSATGGGNEKLFF. The genes are TRBV11-2 and TRBJ1-4; 10 positions agree with TRBD1. The germline gives CDR1 SGHAT, CDR2 FQNNGV. The CDR3 runs 15 residues. V was clipped by 5 bases and J by 4 bases; unmatched bases: 4.

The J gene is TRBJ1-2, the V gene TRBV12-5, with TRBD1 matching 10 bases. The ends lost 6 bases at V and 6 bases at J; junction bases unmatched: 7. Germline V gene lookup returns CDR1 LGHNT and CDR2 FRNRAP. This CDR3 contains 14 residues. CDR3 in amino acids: CASGPDRGQDGYTF. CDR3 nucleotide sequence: TGTGCTAGTGGGCCCGACAGGGGGCAGGATGGCTACACCTTC.

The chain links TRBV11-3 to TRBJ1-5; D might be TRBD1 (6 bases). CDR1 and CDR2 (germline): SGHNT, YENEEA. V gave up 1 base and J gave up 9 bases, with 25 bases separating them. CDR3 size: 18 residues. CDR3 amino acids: CASSLVGTSSFFFRPQHF. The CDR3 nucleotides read TGTGCCAGCAGCTTAGTTGGGACATCGTCGTTTTTCTTTCGGCCCCAGCATTTT. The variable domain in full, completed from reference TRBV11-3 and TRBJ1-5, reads EAGVVQSPRYKIIEKKQPVAFWCNPISGHNTLYWYLQNLGQGPELLIRYENEEAVDDSQLPKDRFSAERLKGVDSTLKIQPAELGDSAVYLCASSLVGTSSFFFRPQHFGDGTRLSIL.

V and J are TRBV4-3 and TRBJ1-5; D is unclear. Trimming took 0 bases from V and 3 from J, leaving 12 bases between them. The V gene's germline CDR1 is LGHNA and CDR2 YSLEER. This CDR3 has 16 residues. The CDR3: CASSQDWEGTNQPQHF. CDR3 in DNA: TGCGCCAGCAGCCAAGATTGGGAGGGTACCAATCAGCCCCAGCATTTT.

The CDR3 region is CASSQAGAGNTIYF. The CDR3 coding sequence is TGCGCCAGCAGCCAAGCCGGTGCTGGAAACACCATATATTTT. The J gene is TRBJ1-3, the V gene TRBV4-3; D remains ambiguous. The CDR3 runs 14 residues. Germline V gene lookup returns CDR1 LGHNA and CDR2 YSLEER. Deletions cut 1 base from V and 2 bases from J, with 6 bases between.

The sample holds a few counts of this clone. In DNA form, the CDR3 reads TGTGCCAGCAGCGACGCACGCCGGGACAGGGACTACGAGCAGTACTTC. Translating gives CASSDARRDRDYEQYF. This chain joins TRBV7-9 and TRBJ2-7, with 9 bases aligning to TRBD1. The V gene's germline CDR1 is SEHNR and CDR2 FQNEAQ (reference sequence). V gave up 5 bases and J gave up 3 bases; unmatched junction bases: 11. This CDR3 is built from 16 residues.

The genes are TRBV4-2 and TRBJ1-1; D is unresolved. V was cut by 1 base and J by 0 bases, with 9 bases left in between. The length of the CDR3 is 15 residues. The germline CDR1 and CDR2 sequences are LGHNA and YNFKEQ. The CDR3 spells CASSQGLRVNTEAFF. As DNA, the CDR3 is TGTGCCAGCAGCCAAGGCCTTCGGGTGAACACTGAAGCTTTCTTT.

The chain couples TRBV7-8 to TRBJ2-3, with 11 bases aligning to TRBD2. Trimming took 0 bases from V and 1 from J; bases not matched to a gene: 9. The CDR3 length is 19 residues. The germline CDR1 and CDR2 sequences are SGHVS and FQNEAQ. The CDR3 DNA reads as TGTGCCAGCAGCTTAGCGGCGTCTAGCGGGGGGTTGGGCACAGATACGCAGTATTTT. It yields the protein CASSLAASSGGLGTDTQYF.

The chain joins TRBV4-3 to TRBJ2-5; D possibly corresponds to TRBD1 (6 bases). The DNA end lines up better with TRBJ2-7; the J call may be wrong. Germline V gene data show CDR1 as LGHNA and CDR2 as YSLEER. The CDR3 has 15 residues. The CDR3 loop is CASSQADRPGNEQYF. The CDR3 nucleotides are TGCGCCAGCAGCCAAGCCGACAGGCCTGGGAACGAGCAGTACTTC.

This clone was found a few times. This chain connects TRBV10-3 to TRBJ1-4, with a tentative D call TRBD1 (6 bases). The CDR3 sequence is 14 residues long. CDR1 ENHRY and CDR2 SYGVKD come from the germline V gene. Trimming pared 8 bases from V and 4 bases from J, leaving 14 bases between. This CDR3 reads CAIGPGQDNEKLFF. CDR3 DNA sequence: TGTGCCATCGGACCGGGACAAGATAATGAAAAACTGTTTTTT.

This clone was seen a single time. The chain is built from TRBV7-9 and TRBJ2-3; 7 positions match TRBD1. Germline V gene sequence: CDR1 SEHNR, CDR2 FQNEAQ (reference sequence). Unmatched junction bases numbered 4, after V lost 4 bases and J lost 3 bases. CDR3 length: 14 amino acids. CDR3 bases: TGTGCCAGCAGCTCTCAACAGGGGACAGATACGCAGTATTTT. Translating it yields CASSSQQGTDTQYF.

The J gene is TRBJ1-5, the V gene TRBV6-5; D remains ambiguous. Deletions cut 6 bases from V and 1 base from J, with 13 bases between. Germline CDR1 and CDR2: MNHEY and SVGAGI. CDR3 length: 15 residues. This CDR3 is CASSPREGSNQPQHF. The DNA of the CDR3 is TGTGCCAGCAGCCCCCGGGAGGGAAGCAATCAGCCCCAGCATTTT.

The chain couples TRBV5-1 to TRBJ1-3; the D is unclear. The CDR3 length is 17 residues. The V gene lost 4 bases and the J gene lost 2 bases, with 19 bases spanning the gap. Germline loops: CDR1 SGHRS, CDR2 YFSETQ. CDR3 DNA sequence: TGCGCCAGCAGCCAACGGTACGGAGGCAGGACTGGAAACACCATATATTTT. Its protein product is CASSQRYGGRTGNTIYF.

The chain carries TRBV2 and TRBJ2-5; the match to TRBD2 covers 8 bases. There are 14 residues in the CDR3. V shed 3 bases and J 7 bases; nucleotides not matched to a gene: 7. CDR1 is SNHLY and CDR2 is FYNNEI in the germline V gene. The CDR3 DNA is TGTGCCAGCAGTGACCGGGTCAGCGGGGGGACCCAGTACTTC. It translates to CASSDRVSGGTQYF.

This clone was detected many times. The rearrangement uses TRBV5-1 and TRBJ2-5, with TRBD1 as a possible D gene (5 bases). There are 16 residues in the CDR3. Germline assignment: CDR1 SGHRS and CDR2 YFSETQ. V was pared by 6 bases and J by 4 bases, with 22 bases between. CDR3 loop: CASTWGRMKASETQYF. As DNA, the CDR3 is TGCGCCAGCACATGGGGCCGAATGAAGGCATCAGAGACCCAGTACTTC.

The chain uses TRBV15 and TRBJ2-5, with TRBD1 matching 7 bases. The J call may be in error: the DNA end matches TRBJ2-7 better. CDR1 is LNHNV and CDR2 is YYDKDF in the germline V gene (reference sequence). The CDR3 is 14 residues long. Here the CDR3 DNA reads TGTGCCACCAGCAGAGGGACAGGCACCTACGAGCAGTACTTC. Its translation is CATSRGTGTYEQYF.

The CDR3, as DNA: TGTGCCAGCAGCTCCACAGGGAGGGCCTACGAGCAGTACTTC. This gives the protein CASSSTGRAYEQYF. The chain combines TRBV11-3 with TRBJ2-7; TRBD2 is a possible D gene (7 bases). Germline values: CDR1 SGHNT, CDR2 YENEEA. The CDR3 contains 14 residues. V lost 4 bases to trimming and J lost 2 bases, with 12 bases between them.

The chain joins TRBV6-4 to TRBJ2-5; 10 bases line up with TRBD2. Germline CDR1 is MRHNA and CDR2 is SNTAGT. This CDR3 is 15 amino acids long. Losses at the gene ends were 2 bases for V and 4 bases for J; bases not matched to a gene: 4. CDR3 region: CASSDASGGAETQYF. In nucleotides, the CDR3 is TGTGCCAGCAGTGACGCCAGCGGGGGGGCAGAGACCCAGTACTTC.

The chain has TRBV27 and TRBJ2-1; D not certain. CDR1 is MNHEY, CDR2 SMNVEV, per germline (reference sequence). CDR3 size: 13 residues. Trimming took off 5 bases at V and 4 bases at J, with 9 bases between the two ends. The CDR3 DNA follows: TGTGCCAGCAGTAGAGACTTATACAATGAGCAGTTCTTC. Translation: CASSRDLYNEQFF.